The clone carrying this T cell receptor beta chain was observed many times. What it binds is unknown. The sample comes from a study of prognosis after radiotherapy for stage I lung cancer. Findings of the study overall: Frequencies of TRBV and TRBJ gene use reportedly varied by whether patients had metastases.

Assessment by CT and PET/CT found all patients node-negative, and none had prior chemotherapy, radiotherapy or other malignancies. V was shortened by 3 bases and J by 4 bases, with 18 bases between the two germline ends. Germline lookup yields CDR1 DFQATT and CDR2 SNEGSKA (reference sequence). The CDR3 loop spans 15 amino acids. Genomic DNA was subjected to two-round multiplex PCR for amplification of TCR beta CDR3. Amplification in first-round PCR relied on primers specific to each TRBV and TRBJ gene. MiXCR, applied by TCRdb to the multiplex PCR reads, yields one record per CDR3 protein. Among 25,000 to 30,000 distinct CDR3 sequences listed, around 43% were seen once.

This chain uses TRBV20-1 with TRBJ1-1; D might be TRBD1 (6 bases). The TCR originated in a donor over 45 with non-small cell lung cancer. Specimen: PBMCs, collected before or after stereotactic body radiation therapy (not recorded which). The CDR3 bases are TGCAGTGCTAGCTTTGGGGGCGAAGGGGGCACTGAAGCTTTCTTT. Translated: CSASFGGEGGTEAFF.